This TCR beta chain emerged from a study of blood T cell repertoires in COVID-19 (dated by TCRdb to 2018 to 2021). Looking at the study overall: The collaborator samples originated in the United States, Italy and Spain and spanned the acute and convalescent phases of COVID-19. The material from the prospective study consisted of cDNA or gDNA derived from T cells, B-cell-depleted T cells, or PBMCs. Deeply sampled blood TCRbeta repertoires from subjects exposed to, actively infected with, or recovered from COVID-19 were included in the dataset. A freely available public database, intended as a resource for researchers studying the immune response to SARS-CoV-2, is where the repertoires were released. Samples came from the ongoing ImmuneRACE study (first 160 participants) plus 1,254 subjects from 6 global collaborators. The sample metadata nearly always contained a de-identified subject ID, COVID-19 status, age in years and sex. Where available, HLA class I and class II types were obtained from metadata supplied by the sample provider rather than from assay-based typing.

Note on this clone: Its antigen has not been determined. The junction differs from germline at one of its ends, possibly a read error.

On the study overall, not on this receptor specifically: Clinical and demographic metadata were provided uncurated, with the amount varying by source and participant.

Each collaborating institution followed its own protocols to collect whole blood in K2EDTA tubes. For TCRbeta analysis, collaborators shipped samples in one of three forms: frozen whole blood, isolated PBMCs, or DNA extracted from either of those sample types. TCRbeta CDR3 regions were amplified from genomic DNA using the immunoSEQ Assay, a bias-controlled multiplex PCR. As for how the authors treated the data: Nucleated cell counts per sample were estimated from amplification of reference gene primers within the assay. Sequence reads were collapsed and filtered to measure the absolute abundance of every unique TCRbeta CDR3 rearrangement. For each sample, productive Simpson clonality was calculated as the square root of Simpson's diversity index across productive rearrangements. TCRdb re-hosts the immuneACCESS table, in-frame sequences only. Its copies lack some clones; in the studies checked, an unresolved V gene accounts for under half of them, and the cause for the rest is not known. V, J and clone size reflect that table, while D and trimming were determined from the DNA. A total of around 99,000 clones appear in this sample, 60% to 85% of them only once. Clones ranked in the top ten supply more than 4% of the sample.

Inclusive of the bounding cysteine and phenylalanine, the CDR3 is 16 residues long. Only the CDR3 part of the read is kept: 48 bases, read in frame from the first base. CDR1 and CDR2 were assigned from the germline V gene (reference sequence) as SSHAT and FNYEAQ. This TCR was sampled from a human donor in a cohort sampled during active or convalescent COVID-19. The receptor chain draws on TRBV7-7 and TRBJ2-5, with 10 central nucleotides matching TRBD2. Sequencing was performed on peripheral blood. The DNA sequence is given as TGTGCTAGCAGCTTAGATAAGCGGGAGGGCCGAGAGACCCAGTACTTC. Its translation is CASSLDKREGRETQYF. When the CDR3 is completed using the reference TRBV7-7 and TRBJ2-5 genes on either side, the full variable domain is GAGVSQSPRYKVTKRGQDVTLRCDPISSHATLYWYQQALGQGPEFLTYFNYEAQPDKSGLPSDRFSAERPEGSISTLTIQRTEQRDSAMYRCASSLDKREGRETQYFGPGTRLLVL.